This T cell receptor beta chain was sequenced during a study of T cell repertoires in cytomegalovirus infection. As for the study in general: Evidence of both CMV infection and a matching HLA type came from public TCR beta signatures.

Via MiXCR, TCRdb re-called the reads, giving one row per CDR3 protein. The data contain nearly 650,000 distinct CDR3 sequences, roughly 26% of them singletons. The germline CDR1 and CDR2 sequences are MDHEN and SYDVKM. V was trimmed by 6 bases and J by 4 bases, leaving 15 bases between them. The CDR3 runs 14 residues. Turning to this clonotype: Its specificity is unknown.

Whole-study results and caveats: Cumulated frequencies of public TCR beta families served to identify carriers of CMV plus the relevant HLA. In two of eight donors, the top clonotype was HLA-C-restricted CMV-specific.

Material for sequencing was CD8+ T cells from PBMCs. The chain links TRBV28 to TRBJ2-5; D is unresolved. This TCR derives from a human donor in good health (CMV status not recorded). Some clones in this sample may be carry-over from other donors' samples. The CDR3, as DNA: TGTGCCAGCAGCCCCCTCAGGTTTGGAGAGACCCAGTACTTC. Translating it yields CASSPLRFGETQYF.